This TCR beta chain was profiled in a study of blood T cell repertoires in COVID-19. Whole-study context: Whether acute or convalescent, the COVID-19 samples came from the United States, Italy and Spain. In each case, the material was cDNA or gDNA derived from T cells, B-cell-depleted T cells, or PBMCs.

This clone was seen just once. Per the original methods: The authors estimated nucleated cell counts from reference gene primer amplification. Some clones are missing from TCRdb's copy, which holds only in-frame ones; the method was immunoSEQ multiplex PCR. V and J calls plus clone size are reproduced from that table; the DNA served to infer D and trimming. The sample has about 190,000 clones, roughly 80% seen once. The CDR3 length is 19 residues. Trimming stripped 2 bases from V and 2 bases from J, with 23 bases between. CDR1 and CDR2 (germline): SGDLS, YYNGEE. The sample taken for sequencing was peripheral blood. The rearrangement joins TRBV9 to TRBJ1-3, with a tentative D call TRBD1 (5 bases). The clonotype was recovered from a human donor in a cohort sampled during active COVID-19. For the CDR3, the DNA is TGTGCCAGCAGCGTCTTTGGGGCTGCCCGCGGGGGGACTGGAAACACCATATATTTT. Protein product: CASSVFGAARGGTGNTIYF.